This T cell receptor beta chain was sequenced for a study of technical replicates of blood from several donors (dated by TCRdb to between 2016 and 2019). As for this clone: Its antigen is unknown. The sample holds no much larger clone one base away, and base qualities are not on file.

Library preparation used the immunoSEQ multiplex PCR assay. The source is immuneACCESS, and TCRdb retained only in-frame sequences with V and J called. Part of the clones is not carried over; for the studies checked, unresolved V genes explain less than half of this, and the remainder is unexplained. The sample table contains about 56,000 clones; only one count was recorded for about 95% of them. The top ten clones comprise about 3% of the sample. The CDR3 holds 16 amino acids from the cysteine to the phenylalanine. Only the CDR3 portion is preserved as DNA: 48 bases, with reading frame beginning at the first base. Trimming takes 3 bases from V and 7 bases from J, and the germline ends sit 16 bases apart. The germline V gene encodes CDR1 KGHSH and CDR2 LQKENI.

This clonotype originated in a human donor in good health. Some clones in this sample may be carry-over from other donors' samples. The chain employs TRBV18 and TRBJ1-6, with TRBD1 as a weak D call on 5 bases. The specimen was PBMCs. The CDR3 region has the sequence CASSPPAGPGNSPLHF. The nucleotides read TGTGCCAGCTCACCCCCCGCAGGGCCTGGCAATTCACCCCTCCACTTT.